The next 28 T cell receptor beta chains were all read from a single sample in a study of T cells expressing NK-cell markers. For each CDR3 protein, TCRdb gives one entry from its re-call of the 5' RACE reads, without DNA. The sample's table shows about 460,000 distinct CDR3 sequences. The sample was blood T cells: a sorted CD56 or NKG2C T cell subset, CD4+ or CD8+ T cells, or bulk PBMC T cells (not recorded which). The receptor source for this set is a woman aged 45-65 years in good health.

The V call is TRBV3-1, the J call TRBJ2-3; the D gene TCRdb calls, TRBD2, cannot be checked with no DNA. Germline CDR1 reads LGHDT; CDR2 reads YNNKEL (reference sequence). The CDR3 loop spans 17 amino acids. CDR3: CASSQDRLAGVADTQYF.

The V call is TRBV2, the J call TRBJ2-5; the D call from TCRdb, TRBD1, cannot be confirmed without DNA. CDR3 length equals 14 residues. Germline loops: CDR1 SNHLY, CDR2 FYNNEI. The CDR3 region is CASSGNRAKETQYF.

This chain joins TRBV7-9 and TRBJ2-1; checking the TCRdb D call of TRBD2 is not possible without DNA. The CDR3 extends over 15 amino acids. CDR1 is SEHNR and CDR2 is FQNEAQ in the germline V gene (reference sequence). CDR3 in amino acids: CASSLGGGPTDEQFF.

The V gene is TRBV5-1, the J gene TRBJ2-1; checking the TCRdb D call of TRBD1 is not possible without DNA. CDR3 length: 14 amino acids. Germline V gene data show CDR1 as SGHRS and CDR2 as YFSETQ. The CDR3 loop is CASSTGTAGHEQFF.

The chain links TRBV11-3 to TRBJ2-1; TCRdb reports TRBD1, a call that lacks DNA to check it against. This CDR3 has 14 amino acids. Germline CDR1 SGHNT, CDR2 YENEEA. The CDR3 spells CASSPRTGHNEQFF.

The chain carries TRBV28 and TRBJ2-2; without DNA, the TCRdb call of TRBD1 cannot be checked. The CDR3 runs to 15 residues. The V gene's germline CDR1 is MDHEN and CDR2 SYDVKM. The CDR3 sequence is CASSSSQQGVGELFF.

CDR3: CSVREGRRQPQHF. V gene TRBV29-1 combines with J gene TRBJ1-5; TCRdb's D call of TRBD1 is untestable without DNA. The CDR3 loop spans 13 amino acids. The germline gives CDR1 SQVTM, CDR2 ANQGSEA.

This chain connects TRBV6-1 to TRBJ2-5; the TCRdb D gene call, TRBD1, has no DNA to confirm it. Germline values: CDR1 MNHNS, CDR2 SASEGT. The CDR3 consists of 15 residues. CDR3 in amino acids: CASSELGGAGETQYF.

V and J are TRBV11-1 and TRBJ2-7; TCRdb's D call of TRBD1 is untestable without DNA. The CDR3 is 12 residues long. CDR1 is SGHAT and CDR2 is FQDESV in the germline V gene (reference sequence). The CDR3 loop is CASSSQGTEQYF. Looking up the rest from reference TRBV11-1 and TRBJ2-7 gives the full variable domain: EAEVAQSPRYKITEKSQAVAFWCDPISGHATLYWYRQILGQGPELLVQFQDESVVDDSQLPKDRFSAERLKGVDSTLKIQPAELGDSAMYLCASSSQGTEQYFGPGTRLTVT.

This rearrangement joins TRBV3-1 to TRBJ2-5; as DNA is missing, the TRBD1 call by TCRdb cannot be tested. This CDR3 contains 12 residues. The germline V gene has CDR1 LGHDT and CDR2 YNNKEL (reference sequence). CDR3 amino acids: CASSQGGQAQYF.

CDR3 protein: CATSDSRDRYQETQYF. The rearrangement links TRBV24-1 to TRBJ2-5; the TCRdb call, TRBD1, lacks DNA for checking. Per germline, CDR1 KGHDR and CDR2 SFDVKD. The CDR3 sequence is 16 residues long.

The chain recombines TRBV5-6 with TRBJ1-1; the TRBD1 assignment by TCRdb is unverifiable without DNA. CDR1 and CDR2 from the germline V gene are SGHDT and YYEEEE. CDR3 size: 15 residues. CDR3 sequence: CASSLVPGAFTEAFF.

The rearrangement links TRBV15 to TRBJ2-7. Germline loops: CDR1 LNHNV, CDR2 YYDKDF (reference sequence). CDR3 size: 15 residues. This CDR3 reads CATSRDGGRSYEQYF.

The chain has TRBV7-9 and TRBJ2-3. CDR3 length: 12 residues. CDR1 is SEHNR and CDR2 is FQNEAQ in the germline V gene (reference sequence). This chain's CDR3 is CASSFHGDTQYF.

This rearrangement joins TRBV3-1 to TRBJ2-3; TCRdb's D gene call, TRBD2, goes unchecked for lack of DNA. The germline gives CDR1 LGHDT, CDR2 YNNKEL (reference sequence). The CDR3 runs to 15 residues. The CDR3 protein is CASSQGAGGGDTQYF.

This chain links TRBV2 with TRBJ2-1; TCRdb reports TRBD2, a call that lacks DNA to check it against. The CDR3 extends over 15 amino acids. Germline V lookup: CDR1 SNHLY, CDR2 FYNNEI. The CDR3 loop is CASSSVAGGSWEQFF.

The rearrangement uses TRBV2 and TRBJ2-7; TCRdb picks TRBD1, but there is no DNA to check that call. This CDR3 is built from 14 residues. The germline gives CDR1 SNHLY, CDR2 FYNNEI. This CDR3 is CASKKDRVVYEQYF.

The rearrangement uses TRBV20-1 and TRBJ1-2; TCRdb's D call of TRBD1 is untestable without DNA. The V gene's germline CDR1 is DFQATT and CDR2 SNEGSKA (reference sequence). CDR3 size: 15 residues. CDR3 protein: CSARGQGRHSGGYTF.

The rearrangement uses TRBV12-3 or TRBV12-4 and TRBJ2-1; checking the TCRdb D call of TRBD2 is not possible without DNA. The CDR3 length is 11 residues. CDR3 amino acids: CASSSGLEQFF.

This chain links TRBV12-3 or TRBV12-4 with TRBJ2-3; TCRdb lists TRBD1, though no DNA is available to test this call. The length of the CDR3 is 15 residues. The CDR3 region is CASSKGQGGTDTQYF.

This chain links TRBV25-1 with TRBJ2-6; the D call of TRBD1 rests on TCRdb alone, since no DNA is present to check it. The CDR3 consists of 15 residues. Germline lookup yields CDR1 MGHDK and CDR2 SYGVNS. This CDR3 is CASRGHGSGANVLTF.

The chain joins TRBV12-3 or TRBV12-4 to TRBJ1-5; no DNA is available, so the TRBD1 call from TCRdb remains unchecked. CDR3 length: 15 amino acids. The CDR3 here is CASTQDRVMNQPQHF.

CDR3 sequence reads: CASTDSRGDSGNTIYF. The chain is built from TRBV19 and TRBJ1-3; no DNA is available, so the TRBD1 call from TCRdb remains unchecked. The CDR3 runs to 16 residues. The germline V gene encodes CDR1 LNHDA and CDR2 SQIVND (reference sequence).

V usage is TRBV2 and J usage is TRBJ2-2. The length of the CDR3 is 14 residues. Germline V gives CDR1 SNHLY, CDR2 FYNNEI. The CDR3 sequence is CASTGVTYTGELFF.

The J gene is TRBJ2-1, the V gene TRBV7-9; TCRdb selects TRBD2, and the lack of DNA leaves this call unchecked. Germline CDR1 and CDR2: SEHNR and FQNEAQ (reference sequence). This CDR3 spans 15 amino acids. Here the CDR3 reads CASSWGLAGVTEQFF.

The V call is TRBV12-3 or TRBV12-4, the J call TRBJ2-2. The CDR3 extends over 12 amino acids. The CDR3 region is CASSLQRGELFF.

This chain joins TRBV20-1 and TRBJ2-3; TCRdb proposes TRBD1, but this gene call is untestable without DNA. The CDR3 totals 14 residues. Germline V CDR1 and CDR2: DFQATT, SNEGSKA (reference sequence). The CDR3 protein is CSAGTPKSTDTQYF.

CDR3 sequence: CASSRSSVETQYF. This chain links TRBV4-2 with TRBJ2-5. Germline assignment: CDR1 LGHNA and CDR2 YNFKEQ. The CDR3 runs to 13 residues.